The clone carrying this TCR beta chain showed up just once. This sample was included in a study of blood T cell repertoires in COVID-19. Study information: Nucleic acid was either cDNA or gDNA, and it came from T cells, B-cell-depleted T cells, or PBMCs.

Authors' methods: Amplified reference gene primers provided the basis for estimating nucleated cell counts. Produced via immunoSEQ multiplex PCR; TCRdb's table is partial and in-frame only. V, J and clone size were drawn from that table, and D and trimming were deduced from the DNA. Of about 210,000 clones listed, about 80% are singletons. Sequencing was done on a sample of peripheral blood. This TCR came from a woman older than 75 with COVID-19, enrolled during active disease.

CDR3: CASSLAGRGLYSNQPQHF. In DNA form, the CDR3 reads TGTGCCAGCAGTCTGGCAGGGAGGGGCCTTTATAGCAATCAGCCCCAGCATTTT. This chain links TRBV7-6 with TRBJ1-5, with D possibly matching TRBD1 (5 bases). The ends were cut back, 6 bases at V and 0 bases at J, with 21 bases in the middle. Germline CDR1 and CDR2: SGHVS and FNYEAQ. The CDR3 is made up of 18 amino acids.